This T cell receptor (beta chain) is drawn from a study of T-cell reconstitution after alpha-beta-depleted transplantation in children. V lost 6 bases, J lost 0 bases, and 15 bases lay in between. The germline V gene has CDR1 MNHEY and CDR2 SVGEGT. CDR3 length: 15 residues. Molecular barcoding with unique molecular identifiers was used for the TCRbeta library. TCRdb passed the PCR reads through MiXCR, listing each CDR3 protein once. The data show hundreds of thousands of distinct CDR3 sequences, 11% seen once. This clonotype has ten or more counts. Sample: PBMCs, taken before TCRalphabeta/CD19-depleted stem cell transplant. The receptor was isolated from a child less than two years old with acute myeloid leukemia, due to receive a stem cell transplant. This chain connects TRBV6-2 or TRBV6-3 to TRBJ2-7; D uncertain. The CDR3 DNA is TGTGCCAGCAGCACCCCTTTGACGGGCTCCTACGAGCAGTACTTC. This codes for CASSTPLTGSYEQYF.